The rows below give T cell receptor beta chains drawn from one sample of a study of T cells in localized non-small cell lung cancer. The repertoire was sequenced with immunoSEQ multiplex PCR; TCRdb's copy has only in-frame clones and lacks some. The sample yields under 15,000 clones, 84% seen once. The specimen comprised peripheral blood, sampled before any cancer treatment. These receptors came from a male donor aged 60 or over with stage I squamous cell lung carcinoma. Each CDR3 is given with its conserved first and last residue. The D gene is left open where the match is weak. Rows give clone size only sometimes, using once, few, many, or a class for an expanded clone.

>TRBJ1-3|.|TRBV5-6|TRBD1
CASSRGQVHTIYF
TGTGCCAGCAGCAGGGGACAGGTCCACACCATATATTTT
>TRBJ1-5|.|TRBV28|.
CASSLWDLKGQPQHF
TGTGCCAGCAGTTTATGGGATCTAAAAGGACAGCCCCAGCATTTT
>TRBJ2-7|once|TRBV6-6|.
CASKHQSYEQYF
TGTGCCAGCAAACATCAATCCTACGAGCAGTACTTC
>TRBJ2-1|once|TRBV19|TRBD2
CATRPTSGSSDEQFF
TGTGCCACCCGACCCACTAGCGGGAGTTCGGATGAGCAGTTCTTC
>TRBJ1-2|.|TRBV29-1|TRBD1
CSVDVEGQGRGYTF
TGCAGCGTGGACGTGGAAGGACAGGGTCGTGGCTACACCTTC
>TRBJ2-3|once|TRBV27|TRBD2
CASSLGGLASDTQYF
TGTGCCAGCAGTTTGGGGGGACTAGCTTCGGATACGCAGTATTTT
>TRBJ2-2|.|TRBV5-4|.
CASSRIENTGELFF
TGTGCCAGCAGCCGCATCGAGAACACCGGGGAGCTGTTTTTT
>TRBJ2-1|few|TRBV27|TRBD2
CASFAGTSPYNEQFF
TGTGCCAGTTTCGCCGGGACTAGCCCCTACAATGAGCAGTTCTTC
>TRBJ2-5|.|TRBV6-1|TRBD1
CASSTRGQETQYF
TGTGCCAGCAGTACCAGGGGGCAAGAGACCCAGTACTTC
>TRBJ2-4|.|TRBV7-2|.
CASSLYRESIQYF
TGTGCCAGCAGCTTATACAGGGAGTCCATTCAGTACTTC
>TRBJ1-1|.|TRBV27|.
CASSFTSRGRVNTEAFF
TGTGCCAGCAGTTTTACGTCACGGGGGAGGGTGAACACTGAAGCTTTCTTT